The 21 T cell receptor beta chains presented below share a single source sample, sequenced in a study of shared clonotypes between healthy human individuals. Naive CD8 populations comprised CD45RO-negative cells positively selected for CCR7, excluding terminally differentiated effector memory CD45RA+ cells. Profiled with immunoSEQ multiplex PCR; TCRdb holds only in-frame clones, not every one. The table lists 550,000 to 600,000 clones, about 98% of them singletons, with 0.25% to 0.35% in the top ten. Sequenced sample: naive CD8+ T cells sorted from blood. The receptors shown here come from a man aged 30 to 39 in good health.

The chain carries TRBV7-6 and TRBJ1-1; D is uncertain. Trimming pared 3 bases from V and 1 base from J, leaving 9 bases between. The V gene's germline CDR1 is SGHVS and CDR2 FNYEAQ. This CDR3 has 14 amino acids. CDR3 bases: TGTGCCAGCAGCTTCCCGGGAGCGAACACTGAAGCTTTCTTT. Translating gives CASSFPGANTEAFF.

The chain couples TRBV27 to TRBJ1-1; D uncertain. V gave up 6 bases and J gave up 5 bases, with 16 bases separating them. The CDR3 is made up of 14 amino acids. Germline-derived CDR1 and CDR2 are MNHEY and SMNVEV (reference sequence). CDR3 coding DNA: TGTGCCAGCAGATTACCCGGTTCGCGTACTGAAGCTTTCTTT. Amino acids: CASRLPGSRTEAFF.

The rearrangement uses TRBV10-3 and TRBJ2-1, with 10 positions matching TRBD2. CDR1 and CDR2 from the germline V gene are ENHRY and SYGVKD. The CDR3 spans 16 residues. J lost 8 bases, V lost 2 bases, and 9 bases had no gene match. DNA for the CDR3: TGTGCCATCAGTGAGACGGAGCGGGAGGGCCAGTATGAGCAGTTCTTC. Residues: CAISETEREGQYEQFF.

V usage is TRBV27 and J usage is TRBJ2-7, with a tentative D call TRBD2 (5 bases). The CDR3 extends over 13 amino acids. V was shortened by 6 bases and J by 3 bases, with 12 bases between the two germline ends. From germline, CDR1 is MNHEY and CDR2 SMNVEV (reference sequence). CDR3: CASRSLADYEQYF. CDR3 nucleotide sequence: TGTGCCAGCAGATCGCTAGCAGACTACGAGCAGTACTTC.

This chain uses TRBV27 with TRBJ1-5; the D is unclear. Looked up from germline, CDR1 is MNHEY and CDR2 is SMNVEV (reference sequence). Trimming stripped 6 bases from V and 1 base from J, with 13 bases between. The CDR3 consists of 15 residues. The CDR3 nucleotides read TGTGCCAGCAGCCCTCGAGCAAAAAGCAATCAGCCCCAGCATTTT. It encodes CASSPRAKSNQPQHF.

The rearrangement uses TRBV6-1 and TRBJ2-1, with 11 bases lining up with TRBD2. The CDR3 is 17 residues long. V trimming: 3 bases; J trimming: 1 base; junction bases outside the gene matches: 5. Per the germline V gene, CDR1 is MNHNS and CDR2 is SASEGT. In nucleotides, the CDR3 is TGTGCCAGCAGTGAGGGGACTAGCGGAAGGTCCTACAATGAGCAGTTCTTC. Translating it yields CASSEGTSGRSYNEQFF.

Notes on this clone: Additional DNA sequences in this sample encode the identical CDR3. The V gene is TRBV7-2, the J gene TRBJ2-7, with 7 bases fitting TRBD1. Germline V gene data show CDR1 as SGHTA and CDR2 as FQGNSA. The CDR3 spans 12 residues. With 5 bases clipped from V and 4 bases from J, the junction kept 2 bases outside the gene matches. The CDR3 protein is CASSLTGYEQYF. In nucleotides, the CDR3 is TGTGCCAGCAGCCTGACAGGGTACGAGCAGTACTTC.

The chain carries TRBV15 and TRBJ2-7; 13 positions agree with TRBD2. This CDR3 spans 17 amino acids. Germline values: CDR1 LNHNV, CDR2 YYDKDF (reference sequence). J gave up 0 bases and V 3 bases, and 5 bases lay outside the gene matches. As DNA, the CDR3 is TGTGCCACCAGCAGTGGACTAGCGGGAGTGAGCTCCTACGAGCAGTACTTC. Translated: CATSSGLAGVSSYEQYF.

The V and J genes are TRBV9 and TRBJ1-2, with 10 bases fitting TRBD1. The V and J ends lost 4 bases and 6 bases, in that order; junction bases with no gene match: 6. There are 14 residues in the CDR3. The germline gives CDR1 SGDLS, CDR2 YYNGEE. The CDR3: CASSPTGTGDGYTF. CDR3 in DNA: TGTGCCAGCAGCCCGACCGGGACAGGGGATGGCTACACCTTC. Full variable domain (rest looked up from reference TRBV9 and TRBJ1-2): DSGVTQTPKHLITATGQRVTLRCSPRSGDLSVYWYQQSLDQGLQFLIQYYNGEERAKGNILERFSAQQFPDLHSELNLSSLELGDSALYFCASSPTGTGDGYTFGSGTRLTVV.

Concerning this clone: The sample holds other DNA sequences that translate to the same CDR3. The chain links TRBV27 to TRBJ2-7; TRBD2 aligns across 12 bases. With 5 bases clipped from V and 4 bases from J, the junction kept 3 bases outside the gene matches. Germline V gene data show CDR1 as MNHEY and CDR2 as SMNVEV (reference sequence). The CDR3 runs 14 residues. The CDR3 loop reads CASSPGLAGYEQYF. CDR3 nucleotide sequence: TGTGCCAGCAGTCCAGGACTAGCGGGGTACGAGCAGTACTTC.

This chain connects TRBV4-1 to TRBJ2-7, with 8 bases identical to TRBD1. This CDR3 has 22 amino acids. V lost 2 bases, J lost 4 bases, and 28 bases stayed unmatched. The V gene's germline CDR1 is MGHRA and CDR2 YSYEKL. DNA for the CDR3: TGCGCCAGCAGCCAAAGGGTCACAGATGACCGGGACAGGATAGAAGAACTGTACGAGCAGTACTTC. Translation gives CASSQRVTDDRDRIEELYEQYF.

This clone was detected only a few times. V is TRBV27 and J is TRBJ1-1, with D possibly TRBD1 on 6 matching bases. Germline CDR1 is MNHEY and CDR2 is SMNVEV (reference sequence). This CDR3 spans 13 amino acids. V was pared by 4 bases and J by 1 base, with 7 bases between. Written as DNA, the CDR3 is TGTGCCAGCAGTTGGGGGCGGAACACTGAAGCTTTCTTT. This gives the protein CASSWGRNTEAFF.

This chain links TRBV27 with TRBJ2-7; D ambiguous. The CDR3 is made up of 14 amino acids. In germline, CDR1 is MNHEY, CDR2 SMNVEV (reference sequence). The ends were cut back, 5 bases at V and 0 bases at J, with 11 bases in the middle. This CDR3 is CASSPFGSSYEQYF. CDR3 DNA: TGTGCCAGCAGTCCCTTTGGCAGCTCCTACGAGCAGTACTTC.

J is TRBJ1-1 and V is TRBV14; D remains ambiguous. Germline CDR1 is SGHDN and CDR2 is FVKESK. The V gene lost 3 bases and the J gene lost 5 bases, with 10 bases spanning the gap. This CDR3 is 13 amino acids long. For the CDR3, the DNA is TGTGCCAGCAGCCATATCGGTGGGACTGAAGCTTTCTTT. Translation: CASSHIGGTEAFF. Combining the CDR3 with reference TRBV14 and TRBJ1-1 gives the whole variable domain EAGVTQFPSHSVIEKGQTVTLRCDPISGHDNLYWYRRVMGKEIKFLLHFVKESKQDESGMPNNRFLAERTGGTYSTLKVQPAELEDSGVYFCASSHIGGTEAFFGQGTRLTVV.

This clone appeared a single time. The V call is TRBV7-2, the J call TRBJ2-3, with D uncertain. Deletions cut 1 base from V and 3 bases from J, with 5 bases between. Germline CDR1 is SGHTA and CDR2 is FQGNSA. The CDR3 totals 13 residues. The DNA of the CDR3 is TGTGCCAGCAGCTTAGAAAAAACAGATACGCAGTATTTT. Protein product: CASSLEKTDTQYF.

The chain employs TRBV7-9 and TRBJ1-2; D is ambiguous. This CDR3 spans 13 amino acids. Germline assignment: CDR1 SEHNR and CDR2 FQNEAQ (reference sequence). The V gene lost 5 bases and the J gene lost 8 bases, with 15 bases spanning the gap. Written as DNA, the CDR3 is TGTGCCAGCAGCCCGAGGACCGCGTCCGGCTACACCTTC. Its translation: CASSPRTASGYTF.

The chain couples TRBV4-3 to TRBJ1-3, with no clear D. Germline CDR1 LGHNA, CDR2 YSLEER. The CDR3 consists of 15 residues. V lost 0 bases and J lost 0, with 6 bases in between. The CDR3 is CASSQEEGSGNTIYF. In nucleotides, the CDR3 is TGCGCCAGCAGCCAAGAAGAGGGCTCTGGAAACACCATATATTTT.

The rearrangement uses TRBV4-1 and TRBJ2-2; D perhaps matches TRBD2 (5 bases). Looked up from germline, CDR1 is MGHRA and CDR2 is YSYEKL. CDR3 size: 17 residues. The V end lost 4 bases, the J end lost 4 bases, and 19 bases lay between the germline ends. In nucleotides, the CDR3 is TGCGCCAGCAGCCCAAGAGGGCACAGTACTGGCACCGGGGAGCTGTTTTTT. This encodes CASSPRGHSTGTGELFF.

In this sample, this clone turned up once. The CDR3 DNA follows: TGTGCCATCAATCGGGAGTTCGACTACAATGAGCAGTTCTTC. It translates to CAINREFDYNEQFF. The rearrangement joins TRBV10-3 to TRBJ2-1, with a possible D match to TRBD2 (6 bases). CDR1 ENHRY and CDR2 SYGVKD come from the germline V gene. The CDR3 runs to 14 residues. Trimming shortened V by 7 bases and J by 3 bases, and 13 bases separated the two germline ends.

This clone was seen a single time. The genes are TRBV19 and TRBJ2-7, with D unresolved. Germline V lookup: CDR1 LNHDA, CDR2 SQIVND (reference sequence). V was shortened by 1 base and J by 2 bases, with 12 bases between the two germline ends. The CDR3 runs to 15 residues. CDR3 amino acids: CASSIGGGVAYEQYF. Here the CDR3 DNA reads TGTGCCAGTAGTATAGGCGGTGGCGTAGCCTACGAGCAGTACTTC. The full variable domain, with the rest looked up from reference TRBV19 and TRBJ2-7, is DGGITQSPKYLFRKEGQNVTLSCEQNLNHDAMYWYRQDPGQGLRLIYYSQIVNDFQKGDIAEGYSVSREKKESFPLTVTSAQKNPTAFYLCASSIGGGVAYEQYFGPGTRLTVT.

The J gene is TRBJ2-2, the V gene TRBV27, with D hard to call. CDR3 length: 17 amino acids. The germline V gene has CDR1 MNHEY and CDR2 SMNVEV (reference sequence). The V gene lost 5 bases and the J gene lost 1 base, with 17 bases spanning the gap. This chain's CDR3 is CASSPFPANLNTGELFF. CDR3 nucleotide sequence: TGTGCCAGCAGTCCTTTTCCGGCCAATTTGAACACCGGGGAGCTGTTTTTT.